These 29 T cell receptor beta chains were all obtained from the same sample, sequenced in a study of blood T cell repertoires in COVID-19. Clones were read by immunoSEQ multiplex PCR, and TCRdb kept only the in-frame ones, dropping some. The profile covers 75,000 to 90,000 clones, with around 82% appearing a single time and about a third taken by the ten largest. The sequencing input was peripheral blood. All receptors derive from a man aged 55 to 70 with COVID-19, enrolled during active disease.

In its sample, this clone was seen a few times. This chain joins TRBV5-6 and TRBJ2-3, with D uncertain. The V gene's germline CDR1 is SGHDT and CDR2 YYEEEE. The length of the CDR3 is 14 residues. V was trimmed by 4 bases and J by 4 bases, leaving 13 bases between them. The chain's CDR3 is CASSPIIASDTQYF. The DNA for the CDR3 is TGTGCCAGCAGCCCTATTATTGCCTCAGATACGCAGTATTTT. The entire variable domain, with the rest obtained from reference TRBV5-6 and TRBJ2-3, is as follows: DAGVTQSPTHLIKTRGQQVTLRCSPKSGHDTVSWYQQALGQGPQFIFQYYEEEERQRGNFPDRFSGHQFPNYSSELNVNALLLGDSALYLCASSPIIASDTQYFGPGTRLTVL.

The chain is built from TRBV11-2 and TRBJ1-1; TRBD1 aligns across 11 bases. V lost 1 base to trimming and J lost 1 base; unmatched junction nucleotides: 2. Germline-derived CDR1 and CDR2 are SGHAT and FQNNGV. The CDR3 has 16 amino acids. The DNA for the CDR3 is TGTGCCAGCAGCTTAGGAGGACAGGGGGCGAACACTGAAGCTTTCTTT. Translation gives CASSLGGQGANTEAFF.

The CDR3 region is CASSRDSRLKTQYF. The DNA of the CDR3 is TGTGCCAGCAGCCGGGACAGCAGATTAAAGACCCAGTACTTC. The J gene is TRBJ2-5, the V gene TRBV11-2; TRBD1 agrees at 7 bases. The CDR3 has 14 amino acids. V was pared by 5 bases and J by 6 bases, with 9 bases of the junction left unmatched. CDR1 and CDR2 from the germline V gene are SGHAT and FQNNGV.

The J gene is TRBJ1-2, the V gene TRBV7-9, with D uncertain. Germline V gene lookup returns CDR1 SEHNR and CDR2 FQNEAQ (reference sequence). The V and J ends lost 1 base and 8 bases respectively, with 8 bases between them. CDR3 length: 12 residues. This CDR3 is CASSLVPQGYTF. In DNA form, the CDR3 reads TGTGCCAGCAGCTTAGTCCCGCAGGGCTACACCTTC. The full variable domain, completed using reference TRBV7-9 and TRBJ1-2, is DTGVSQNPRHKITKRGQNVTFRCDPISEHNRLYWYRQTLGQGPEFLTYFQNEAQLEKSRLLSDRFSAERPKGSFSTLEIQRTEQGDSAMYLCASSLVPQGYTFGSGTRLTVV.

CDR3 nucleotides: TGCGCCAGCAGCTCGACGACAGTCTCCTACGAGCAGTACTTC. Amino acid sequence: CASSSTTVSYEQYF. This chain links TRBV5-1 with TRBJ2-7; tentative D call: TRBD1 (5 bases). The CDR3 is 14 amino acids. CDR1 is SGHRS and CDR2 is YFSETQ in the germline V gene. V was cut by 3 bases and J by 0 bases, with 10 bases left in between.

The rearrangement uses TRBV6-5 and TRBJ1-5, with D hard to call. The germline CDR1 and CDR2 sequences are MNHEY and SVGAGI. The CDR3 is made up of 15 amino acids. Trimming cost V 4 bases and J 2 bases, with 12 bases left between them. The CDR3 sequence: CASSSPWLGNQPQHF. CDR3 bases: TGTGCCAGCAGTTCCCCTTGGCTCGGCAATCAGCCCCAGCATTTT.

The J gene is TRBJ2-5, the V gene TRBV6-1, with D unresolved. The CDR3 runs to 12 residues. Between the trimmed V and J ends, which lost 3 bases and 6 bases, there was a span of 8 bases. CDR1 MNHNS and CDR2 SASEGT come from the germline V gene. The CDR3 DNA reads TGTGCCAGCAGTGAGGGCCGAAAGACCCAGTACTTC. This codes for CASSEGRKTQYF.

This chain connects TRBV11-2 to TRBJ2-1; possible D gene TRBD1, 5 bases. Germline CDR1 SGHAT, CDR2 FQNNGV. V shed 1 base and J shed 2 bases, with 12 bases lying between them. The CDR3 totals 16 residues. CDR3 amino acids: CASSLVGRGTYNEQFF. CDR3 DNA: TGTGCCAGCAGCTTAGTAGGTAGGGGCACCTACAATGAGCAGTTCTTC.

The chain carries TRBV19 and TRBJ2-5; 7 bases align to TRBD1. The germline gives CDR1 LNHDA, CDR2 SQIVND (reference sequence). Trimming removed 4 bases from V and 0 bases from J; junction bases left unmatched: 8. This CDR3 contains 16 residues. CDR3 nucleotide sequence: TGTGCCAGTAGTAGGGGACCTGGGACAGACCAAGAGACCCAGTACTTC. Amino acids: CASSRGPGTDQETQYF.

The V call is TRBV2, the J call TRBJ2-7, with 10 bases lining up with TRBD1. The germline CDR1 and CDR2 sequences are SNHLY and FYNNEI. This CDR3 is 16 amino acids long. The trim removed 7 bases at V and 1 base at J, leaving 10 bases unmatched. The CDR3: CASNPTDRGESYEQYF. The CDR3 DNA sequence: TGTGCCAGCAATCCGACGGACAGGGGGGAATCCTACGAGCAGTACTTC.

CDR3 amino acids: CASSLGAGEGKRGYTF. CDR3 DNA sequence: TGCGCCAGCAGCTTGGGTGCAGGGGAGGGTAAACGTGGCTACACCTTC. The chain uses TRBV5-1 and TRBJ1-2; D perhaps matches TRBD1 (6 bases). Germline values: CDR1 SGHRS, CDR2 YFSETQ. Trimming removed 0 bases from V and 7 bases from J, with 19 bases in between. The CDR3 runs to 16 residues.

CDR3 in DNA: TGCGCCAGCAGCTCAGACCCTGGCGGGAATACGCAGTATTTT. This encodes CASSSDPGGNTQYF. The chain recombines TRBV5-1 with TRBJ2-3; maybe TRBD2 (6 bases). Trimming removed 3 bases from V and 7 bases from J, with 15 bases in between. CDR1 and CDR2 from the germline V gene are SGHRS and YFSETQ. This CDR3 has 14 amino acids. Full variable domain (rest looked up from reference TRBV5-1 and TRBJ2-3): KAGVTQTPRYLIKTRGQQVTLSCSPISGHRSVSWYQQTPGQGLQFLFEYFSETQRNKGNFPGRFSGRQFSNSRSEMNVSTLELGDSALYLCASSSDPGGNTQYFGPGTRLTVL.

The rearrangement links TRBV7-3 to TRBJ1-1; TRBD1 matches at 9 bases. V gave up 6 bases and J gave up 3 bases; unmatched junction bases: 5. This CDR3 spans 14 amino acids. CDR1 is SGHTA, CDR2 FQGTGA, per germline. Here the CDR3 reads CASRRTGGDTEAFF. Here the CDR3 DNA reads TGTGCCAGCAGGCGAACAGGGGGCGACACTGAAGCTTTCTTT.

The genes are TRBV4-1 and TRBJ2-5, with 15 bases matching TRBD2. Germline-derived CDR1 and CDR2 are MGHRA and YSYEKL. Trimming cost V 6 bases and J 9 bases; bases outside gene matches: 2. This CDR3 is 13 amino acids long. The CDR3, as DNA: TGCGCCAGCAGGGGACTAGCGGGAGGACCCCAGTACTTC. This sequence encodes CASRGLAGGPQYF.

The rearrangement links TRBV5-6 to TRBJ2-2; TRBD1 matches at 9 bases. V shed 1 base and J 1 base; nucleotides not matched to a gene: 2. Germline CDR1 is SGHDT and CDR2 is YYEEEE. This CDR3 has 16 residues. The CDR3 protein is CASSLLGQGNTGELFF. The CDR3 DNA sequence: TGTGCCAGCAGCTTGCTGGGACAGGGGAACACCGGGGAGCTGTTTTTT.

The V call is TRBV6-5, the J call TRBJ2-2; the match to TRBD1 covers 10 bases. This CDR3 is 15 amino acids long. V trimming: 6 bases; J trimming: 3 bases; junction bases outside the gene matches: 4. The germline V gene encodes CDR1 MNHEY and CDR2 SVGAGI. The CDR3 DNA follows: TGTGCCAGCAGCCGACAGGGGGCCGACACCGGGGAGCTGTTTTTT. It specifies CASSRQGADTGELFF.

CDR3 residues: CASRGPRANQPQHF. The CDR3, as DNA: TGTGCCAGCAGGGGGCCACGCGCCAATCAGCCCCAGCATTTT. The V call is TRBV6-5, the J call TRBJ1-5, with D perhaps TRBD1 (5 bases). Per the germline V gene, CDR1 is MNHEY and CDR2 is SVGAGI. V was shortened by 6 bases and J by 3 bases, with 12 bases between the two germline ends. CDR3 length equals 14 residues.

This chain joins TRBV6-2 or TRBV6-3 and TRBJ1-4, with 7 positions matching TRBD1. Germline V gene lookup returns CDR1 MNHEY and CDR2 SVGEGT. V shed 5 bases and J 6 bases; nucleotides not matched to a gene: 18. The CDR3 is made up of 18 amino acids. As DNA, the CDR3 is TGTGCCAGCAGTCAGTTACATTCCTTGACAGGGTACGATGAAAAACTGTTTTTT. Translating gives CASSQLHSLTGYDEKLFF.

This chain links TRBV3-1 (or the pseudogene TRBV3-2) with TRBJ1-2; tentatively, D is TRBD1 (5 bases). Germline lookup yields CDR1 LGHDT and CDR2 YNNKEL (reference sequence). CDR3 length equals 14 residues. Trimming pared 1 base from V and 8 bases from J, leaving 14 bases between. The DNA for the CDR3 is TGTGCCAGCAGCCAAGTAAGCAGGGAACGGGGCTACACCTTC. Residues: CASSQVSRERGYTF.

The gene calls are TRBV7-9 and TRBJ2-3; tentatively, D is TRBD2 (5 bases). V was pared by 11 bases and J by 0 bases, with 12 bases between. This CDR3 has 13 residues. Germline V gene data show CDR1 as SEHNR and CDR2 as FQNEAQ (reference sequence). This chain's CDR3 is CAAAAASTDTQYF. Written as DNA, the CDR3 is TGTGCCGCAGCGGCGGCAAGCACAGATACGCAGTATTTT.

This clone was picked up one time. The CDR3 sequence: CATSRRSDRAGSTEAFF. CDR3 nucleotide sequence: TGTGCCACCAGCAGGAGATCGGACAGGGCCGGGAGCACTGAAGCTTTCTTT. This sequence joins TRBV15 and TRBJ1-1; 8 bases are shared with TRBD1. The CDR3 covers 17 residues. Germline V gene lookup returns CDR1 LNHNV and CDR2 YYDKDF (reference sequence). Unmatched junction bases numbered 13, after V lost 3 bases and J lost 4 bases.

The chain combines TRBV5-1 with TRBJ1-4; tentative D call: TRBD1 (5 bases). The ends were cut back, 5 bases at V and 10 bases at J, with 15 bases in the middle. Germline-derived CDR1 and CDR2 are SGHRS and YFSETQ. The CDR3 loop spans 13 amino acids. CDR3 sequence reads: CASRGESAVKLFF. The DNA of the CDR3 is TGCGCCAGCAGAGGGGAAAGCGCGGTAAAACTGTTTTTT.

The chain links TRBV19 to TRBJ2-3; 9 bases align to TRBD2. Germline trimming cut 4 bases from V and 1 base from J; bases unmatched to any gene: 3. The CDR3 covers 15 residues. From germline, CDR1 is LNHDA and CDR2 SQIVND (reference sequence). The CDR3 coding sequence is TGTGCCAGTAGTACAAAGCGGGAGGGCACAGATACGCAGTATTTT. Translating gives CASSTKREGTDTQYF.

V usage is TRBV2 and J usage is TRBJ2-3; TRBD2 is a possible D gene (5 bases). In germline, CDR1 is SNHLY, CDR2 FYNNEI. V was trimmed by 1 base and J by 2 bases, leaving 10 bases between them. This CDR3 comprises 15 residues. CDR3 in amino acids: CASSEGGRPTDTQYF. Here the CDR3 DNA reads TGTGCCAGCAGTGAAGGCGGGCGCCCCACAGATACGCAGTATTTT.

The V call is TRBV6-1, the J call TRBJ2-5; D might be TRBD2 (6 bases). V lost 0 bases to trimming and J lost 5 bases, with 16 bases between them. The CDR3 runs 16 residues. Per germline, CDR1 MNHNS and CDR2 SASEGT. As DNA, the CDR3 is TGTGCCAGCAGTGAAGCAGTGTCCCCGCGGGGCGAGACCCAGTACTTC. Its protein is CASSEAVSPRGETQYF.

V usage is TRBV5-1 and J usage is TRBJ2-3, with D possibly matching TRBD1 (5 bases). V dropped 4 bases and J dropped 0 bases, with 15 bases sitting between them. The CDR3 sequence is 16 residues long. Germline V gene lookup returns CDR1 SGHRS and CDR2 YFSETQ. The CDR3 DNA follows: TGCGCCAGCAGCCCTTCCCCAGGGCCCAGCACAGATACGCAGTATTTT. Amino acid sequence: CASSPSPGPSTDTQYF.

CDR3 DNA sequence: TGCGCCAGCAACGCTGGGCCTATGAACACTGAAGCTTTCTTT. Its translation is CASNAGPMNTEAFF. V and J are TRBV5-1 and TRBJ1-1; D ambiguous. The germline V gene has CDR1 SGHRS and CDR2 YFSETQ. Trimming stripped 6 bases from V and 0 bases from J, with 12 bases between. The CDR3 has 14 residues.

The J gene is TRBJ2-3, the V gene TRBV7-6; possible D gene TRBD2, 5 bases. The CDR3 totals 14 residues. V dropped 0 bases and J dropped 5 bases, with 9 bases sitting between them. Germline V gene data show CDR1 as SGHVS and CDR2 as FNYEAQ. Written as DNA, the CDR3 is TGTGCCAGCAGCTTAGCATCGGGGAAAGATACGCAGTATTTT. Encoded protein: CASSLASGKDTQYF.

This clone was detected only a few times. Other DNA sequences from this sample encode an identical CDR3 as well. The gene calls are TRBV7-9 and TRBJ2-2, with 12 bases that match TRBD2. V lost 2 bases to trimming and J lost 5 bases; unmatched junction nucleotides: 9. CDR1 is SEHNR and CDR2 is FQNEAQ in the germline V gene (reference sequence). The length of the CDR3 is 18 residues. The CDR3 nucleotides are TGTGCCAGCAGCTTACCCCAACGACTAGCGGGAGTAACCGGGGAGCTGTTTTTT. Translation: CASSLPQRLAGVTGELFF.